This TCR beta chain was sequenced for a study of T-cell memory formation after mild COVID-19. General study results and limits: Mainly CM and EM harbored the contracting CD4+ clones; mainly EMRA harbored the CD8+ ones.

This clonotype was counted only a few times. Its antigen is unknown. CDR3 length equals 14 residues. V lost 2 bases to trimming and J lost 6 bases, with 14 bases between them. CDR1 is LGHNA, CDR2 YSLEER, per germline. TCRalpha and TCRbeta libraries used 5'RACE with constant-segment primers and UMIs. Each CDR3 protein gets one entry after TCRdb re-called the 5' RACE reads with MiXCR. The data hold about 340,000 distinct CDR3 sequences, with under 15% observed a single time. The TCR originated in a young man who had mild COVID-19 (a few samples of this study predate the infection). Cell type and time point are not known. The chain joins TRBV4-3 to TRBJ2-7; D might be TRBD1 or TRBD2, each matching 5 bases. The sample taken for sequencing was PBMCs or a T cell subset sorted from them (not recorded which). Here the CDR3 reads CASSQKRGATEQYF. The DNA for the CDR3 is TGCGCCAGCAGCCAAAAAAGGGGAGCCACCGAGCAGTACTTC.